These 3 T cell receptor beta chains originate from one sample sequenced in a study of T cells after yellow fever vaccination. TCRdb itself ran the 5' RACE reads through MiXCR, one entry per CDR3 protein. Among 340,000 or so distinct CDR3 sequences, approximately 12% were seen once, and the ten largest hold about 3%. Sample: CD4+ T cells sorted from PBMCs, taken 15 days after the yellow fever booster vaccination. Receptors originate from a man aged 18 to 30 who received the YFV17D yellow fever vaccine.

The rearrangement uses TRBV29-1 and TRBJ2-4, with D hard to call. Germline V gene data show CDR1 as SQVTM and CDR2 as ANQGSEA. Deletions cut 4 bases from V and 2 bases from J, with 12 bases between. The CDR3 covers 14 residues. CDR3 nucleotides: TGCAGCGTTGCGGCCCGACATTCCAAAAACATTCAGTACTTC. It yields the protein CSVAARHSKNIQYF.

This clonotype was counted ten times or more. The chain carries TRBV7-3 and TRBJ1-1, with no clear D. V shed 2 bases and J shed 4 bases, with 14 bases lying between them. The CDR3 covers 15 residues. Germline CDR1 is SGHTA and CDR2 is FQGTGA. The CDR3 coding sequence is TGTGCCAGCAGCTTATCCTCGAACCGTGGCACTGAAGCTTTCTTT. It encodes CASSLSSNRGTEAFF.

The chain carries TRBV12-3 or TRBV12-4 and TRBJ2-5; 13 nucleotides match TRBD2. The CDR3 loop spans 17 amino acids. The ends lost 5 bases at V and 2 bases at J; junction bases unmatched: 8. The CDR3 DNA sequence: TGTGCCAGCAGTACCAGACTAGCGGGGGGTCTTCAAGAGACCCAGTACTTC. It is translated as CASSTRLAGGLQETQYF.